This T cell receptor beta chain stems from a study of blood T cell repertoires in COVID-19. Study-level background: COVID-19 samples collected from the United States, Italy and Spain covered acute and convalescent phases. T cells, B-cell-depleted T cells, or PBMCs provided the cDNA or gDNA that served as material.

Seattle participants joined during active infection and were tracked over time. The germline V and J ends were trimmed by 5 bases and 4 bases, with 17 bases remaining between them. This CDR3 region has 16 residues. CDR1 is MDHEN and CDR2 is SYDVKM in the germline V gene. Per the study methods: Estimation of nucleated cell counts was performed using reference gene primer amplification. Clones were read by immunoSEQ multiplex PCR, and TCRdb kept only the in-frame ones, dropping some. That table furnishes V, J and clone size, whereas the DNA furnished D and trimming. Of about 190,000 clones in the sample, 82% were seen once.

The sample comprised peripheral blood. The source of this sequence is a woman in her fifties or sixties with COVID-19, enrolled during active disease. V gene TRBV28 combines with J gene TRBJ1-4; possible D gene TRBD1, 5 bases. DNA for the CDR3: TGTGCCAGCAGTCCCTCGAGCCCAGGGTTTAATGAAAAACTGTTTTTT. Amino acids: CASSPSSPGFNEKLFF. The whole variable domain, remainder taken from reference TRBV28 and TRBJ1-4, is DVKVTQSSRYLVKRTGEKVFLECVQDMDHENMFWYRQDPGLGLRLIYFSYDVKMKEKGDIPEGYSVSREKKERFSLILESASTNQTSMYLCASSPSSPGFNEKLFFGSGTQLSVL.